The T cell receptor beta chain under discussion was sequenced for a study of cytomegalovirus exposure and HLA in healthy donors. The CDR3 spans 16 residues. Trimming shortened V by 0 bases and J by 3 bases, and 12 bases separated the two germline ends. Germline CDR1 and CDR2: ENHRY and SYGVKD. Study observations and caveats: The classifier, whose performance was assessed in both the original and validation cohorts, reportedly diagnosed cytomegalovirus status with high specificity and sensitivity.

With 60 Vbeta and 13 Jbeta primers, the PCR was carried out. Sequencing was performed with immunoSEQ multiplex PCR; in TCRdb, only in-frame clones are kept and a portion is missing. The table lists almost 95,000 clones, about 62% of them singletons, with 3.5% to 4.5% in the top ten. As for this clone: Its antigen is undetermined.

The sample comprised PBMCs. This receptor was taken from a young man in good health and CMV-seronegative. This sequence joins TRBV10-3 and TRBJ2-1; tentatively, D is TRBD1 (5 bases). This CDR3 reads CAISESTVMLYNEQFF. For the CDR3, the DNA is TGTGCCATCAGTGAGTCGACAGTGATGCTCTACAATGAGCAGTTCTTC.